This note documents a single TCR beta chain sequence. V shed 0 bases and J shed 8 bases, with 16 bases lying between them. CDR1 and CDR2 from the germline V gene are LGHNA and YSLEER. The CDR3 has 15 residues. The record originates from a study of blood T cell repertoires in COVID-19. On the study more broadly: Spain, Italy and the United States supplied samples that represented acute and convalescent COVID-19. PBMCs, B-cell-depleted T cells, or T cells were the source of the cDNA or gDNA that made up the material.

Clones were read by immunoSEQ multiplex PCR, and TCRdb kept only the in-frame ones, dropping some. The profile shows 100,000 to 150,000 clones, roughly 85% of them singletons. This TCR came from a human donor in a cohort sampled during active COVID-19. The sequenced sample was peripheral blood. The chain carries TRBV4-3 and TRBJ1-2; D unclear. The CDR3 loop is CASSQDREPVGGYTF. CDR3 DNA: TGCGCCAGCAGCCAAGATCGGGAGCCCGTAGGAGGCTACACCTTC.